This entry lists 30 T cell receptor beta chains sequenced from one sample in a study of shared clonotypes between healthy human individuals. Some clones are missing from TCRdb's copy, which holds only in-frame ones; the method was immunoSEQ multiplex PCR. This sample carries more than 900,000 clones, around 82% of them seen once, and the ten largest clones take roughly 0.65%. The sequenced sample was memory CD4+ T cells from PBMCs. Indicated subset: CD45RA-negative fraction. The receptors here all came from a man in his late teens or twenties in good health. Some clones in this sample may be carry-over from other donors' samples.

This sequence joins TRBV29-1 and TRBJ1-1, with D maybe TRBD1 (5 bases). Germline V gene sequence: CDR1 SQVTM, CDR2 ANQGSEA. V was shortened by 5 bases and J by 4 bases, with 14 bases between the two germline ends. This CDR3 is built from 13 residues. The chain's CDR3 is CSVRGTLRTEAFF. The CDR3, as DNA: TGCAGCGTTAGAGGGACTCTTCGCACTGAAGCTTTCTTT.

This clone has a handful of counts. This chain joins TRBV7-3 and TRBJ1-2; TRBD1 matches 10 bases. With V trimmed by 5 bases and J by 4 bases, 13 bases remained unmatched. Per germline, CDR1 SGHTA and CDR2 FQGTGA. The CDR3 runs 17 residues. CDR3 DNA sequence: TGTGCCAGCAGCACAGGGACAGGGGCGGTTAGTAGCTATGGCTACACCTTC. Protein: CASSTGTGAVSSYGYTF.

Worth noting for this clone: This may come from a read error, since a much larger clone is one base off. Other DNA sequences in the same sample also yield this CDR3. This chain uses TRBV30 with TRBJ2-3, with unresolved D. The CDR3 contains 13 residues. Germline CDR1 reads GTSNPN; CDR2 reads SVGIG (reference sequence). CDR3 nucleotides: TGTGCCTGGAGCTCCCCTCCGGTAGATACGCAGTACTTT. Encoded protein: CAWSSPPVDTQYF.

The V gene is TRBV6-1, the J gene TRBJ2-1, with TRBD2 identical over 7 bases. The CDR3 loop spans 16 amino acids. Germline values: CDR1 MNHNS, CDR2 SASEGT. J was trimmed by 4 bases and V by 2 bases; bases with no gene match: 8. The CDR3 sequence: CASSEWNSGWYNEQFF. CDR3 sequence (DNA): TGTGCCAGCAGTGAATGGAATAGCGGGTGGTACAATGAGCAGTTCTTC.

This clone was seen repeatedly, ten times or more. The same CDR3 also results from other DNA sequences found in this sample. The chain combines TRBV29-1 with TRBJ1-1; D not resolved. Trimming took off 4 bases at V and 0 bases at J, with 9 bases between the two ends. The CDR3 contains 13 residues. Germline V lookup: CDR1 SQVTM, CDR2 ANQGSEA. The CDR3: CSVAFGLNTEAFF. CDR3 bases: TGCAGCGTTGCATTTGGCCTGAACACTGAAGCTTTCTTT.

The chain uses TRBV7-9 and TRBJ1-2, with 7 bases fitting TRBD1. V shed 5 bases and J 9 bases; nucleotides not matched to a gene: 9. There are 13 residues in the CDR3. Germline V gene sequence: CDR1 SEHNR, CDR2 FQNEAQ (reference sequence). CDR3 nucleotide sequence: TGTGCCAGCAGCATAGGACAGGATAAAAGCTACACCTTC. Its protein is CASSIGQDKSYTF.

CDR3 DNA: TGTGCCAGCAGGGGAACAGGGTTCAATCAGCCCCAGCATTTT. This codes for CASRGTGFNQPQHF. The J gene is TRBJ1-5, the V gene TRBV6-5; perhaps TRBD1 as D (6 bases). Germline loops: CDR1 MNHEY, CDR2 SVGAGI. V was cut by 6 bases and J by 3 bases, with 12 bases left in between. The length of the CDR3 is 14 residues.

Comments on this clone: This sample also contains other DNA sequences that code for the same CDR3. The chain employs TRBV27 and TRBJ2-2; D is uncertain. There are 14 residues in the CDR3. The V and J ends lost 3 bases and 6 bases respectively, with 11 bases between them. Germline values: CDR1 MNHEY, CDR2 SMNVEV (reference sequence). The CDR3 DNA follows: TGTGCCAGCAGTTTGGCCCCCCGAGCCGGGGAGCTGTTTTTT. As protein: CASSLAPRAGELFF.

The chain couples TRBV30 to TRBJ2-5; maybe TRBD1 (6 bases). CDR3 size: 14 residues. The germline gives CDR1 GTSNPN, CDR2 SVGIG (reference sequence). Trimming took off 3 bases at V and 5 bases at J, with 16 bases between the two ends. The CDR3 bases are TGTGCCTGGAGCCGAACAGGGCGGAGGGAGACCCAGTACTTC. Its translation is CAWSRTGRRETQYF.

The chain links TRBV11-2 to TRBJ2-7; D not certain. The CDR3 extends over 14 amino acids. Trimming pared 1 base from V and 2 bases from J, leaving 9 bases between. Germline loops: CDR1 SGHAT, CDR2 FQNNGV. The chain's CDR3 is CASSLGLDPYEQYF. In DNA, the CDR3 is TGTGCCAGCAGCTTAGGGCTAGATCCCTACGAGCAGTACTTC.

This chain connects TRBV6-5 to TRBJ2-5, with TRBD2 as a possible D gene (7 bases). This CDR3 is 13 amino acids long. From germline, CDR1 is MNHEY and CDR2 SVGAGI. V dropped 6 bases and J dropped 4 bases, with 12 bases sitting between them. The CDR3 DNA is TGTGCCAGCAGCACGGGGGGCCCAGAGACCCAGTACTTC. Its translation: CASSTGGPETQYF.

This clone has only a few counts. The chain carries TRBV5-1 and TRBJ2-1; TRBD2 aligns across 9 bases. Germline CDR1 and CDR2: SGHRS and YFSETQ. V lost 1 base, J lost 6 bases, and 5 bases stayed unmatched. The CDR3 is 15 residues long. CDR3 region: CASSLFPSGANEQFF. The CDR3, as DNA: TGCGCCAGCAGCTTGTTTCCTAGCGGGGCCAATGAGCAGTTCTTC.

This chain connects TRBV7-6 to TRBJ2-5; D gene uncertain. CDR1 is SGHVS, CDR2 FNYEAQ, per germline. This CDR3 spans 15 amino acids. Deletions cut 3 bases from V and 3 bases from J, with 14 bases between. CDR3 nucleotides: TGTGCCAGCAGCTTTGGGTCCTTTTCCAAAGAGACCCAGTACTTC. This codes for CASSFGSFSKETQYF. The variable domain in full, completed from reference TRBV7-6 and TRBJ2-5, reads GAGVSQSPRYKVTKRGQDVALRCDPISGHVSLYWYRQALGQGPEFLTYFNYEAQQDKSGLPNDRFSAERPEGSISTLTIQRTEQRDSAMYRCASSFGSFSKETQYFGPGTRLLVL.

This chain connects TRBV7-9 to TRBJ2-1; no clear D gene. CDR3 length: 18 residues. In germline, CDR1 is SEHNR, CDR2 FQNEAQ (reference sequence). V lost 4 bases and J lost 0, with 19 bases in between. CDR3 nucleotides: TGTGCCAGCAGCTCTCCGCCGGGTGGGCTGAGCTCCTACAATGAGCAGTTCTTC. Protein sequence: CASSSPPGGLSSYNEQFF.

CDR3 residues: CASTLRAGDGYTF. The CDR3 DNA reads TGTGCCAGCACCCTCCGGGCGGGGGACGGCTACACCTTC. V gene TRBV5-5 combines with J gene TRBJ1-2, with a tentative D call TRBD1 (5 bases). The V and J ends lost 6 bases and 8 bases respectively, with 17 bases between them. This CDR3 region has 13 residues. The germline V gene has CDR1 SGHKS and CDR2 YYEKEE (reference sequence).

This rearrangement joins TRBV28 to TRBJ2-4; the match to TRBD1 covers 9 bases. The J segment lost 9 bases and the V segment lost 7 bases, leaving 10 bases of the junction unmatched. The CDR3 sequence is 14 residues long. Germline V lookup: CDR1 MDHEN, CDR2 SYDVKM. The CDR3 DNA reads TGTGCCAGCAAAGGGGGACAGGGTCACGGCATTCAGTACTTC. This encodes CASKGGQGHGIQYF.

Of note for this clone: It may be a read error: a sequence one base away is much more abundant. The rearrangement uses TRBV4-1 and TRBJ1-1, with a possible D match to TRBD1 (6 bases). Germline V gene data show CDR1 as MGHRA and CDR2 as YSYEKL. The length of the CDR3 is 15 residues. Trimming pared 1 base from V and 8 bases from J, leaving 17 bases between. As DNA, the CDR3 is TGCGCCAGCAGCCAAGCCGAGACAGGAGAGACAGAAGCTTTCTTT. It specifies CASSQAETGETEAFF.

The chain links TRBV19 to TRBJ1-6; 11 bases fit TRBD1. Germline V lookup: CDR1 LNHDA, CDR2 SQIVND (reference sequence). The CDR3 contains 14 residues. V lost 3 bases and J lost 10; bases outside the gene matches: 2. The CDR3 coding sequence is TGTGCCAGTAGTATCCGGGACAGGGGGTCACCCCTCCACTTT. Translated, it gives CASSIRDRGSPLHF.

The chain has TRBV7-2 and TRBJ2-5, with D tentatively TRBD2 (6 bases). CDR1 and CDR2 from the germline V gene are SGHTA and FQGNSA. Trimming took 7 bases from V and 1 from J, leaving 13 bases between them. The CDR3 runs 14 residues. The CDR3 here is CASKRGGAQETQYF. CDR3 nucleotide sequence: TGTGCCAGCAAAAGGGGAGGAGCCCAAGAGACCCAGTACTTC.

This clone has a handful of counts. J is TRBJ2-2 and V is TRBV6-4; TRBD1 matches at 7 bases. Germline CDR1 reads MRHNA; CDR2 reads SNTAGT. The CDR3 is made up of 13 amino acids. Unmatched junction bases numbered 5, after V lost 8 bases and J lost 5 bases. CDR3 coding DNA: TGTGCCAGCCGACAGGGTCGGACCGGGGAGCTGTTTTTT. This codes for CASRQGRTGELFF.

This clone was detected many times. Other DNA sequences within the sample encode an identical CDR3. This chain links TRBV6-1 with TRBJ1-5; no reliable D call. From germline, CDR1 is MNHNS and CDR2 SASEGT. The CDR3 runs to 12 residues. V lost 1 base, J lost 4 bases, and 2 bases lay in between. DNA for the CDR3: TGTGCCAGCAGTGAAGGGAATCAGCCCCAGCATTTT. It yields the protein CASSEGNQPQHF.

The chain uses TRBV6-5 and TRBJ1-1, with 7 bases lining up with TRBD1. Germline trimming cut 2 bases from V and 1 base from J; bases unmatched to any gene: 1. The length of the CDR3 is 14 residues. Looked up from germline, CDR1 is MNHEY and CDR2 is SVGAGI. In DNA form, the CDR3 reads TGTGCCAGCAGTTACAGGGGGCGGAACACTGAAGCTTTCTTT. Protein product: CASSYRGRNTEAFF.

The V gene is TRBV21-1, the J gene TRBJ2-7. TRBV21-1 is termed a pseudogene. The CDR3 runs 14 residues. CDR3 in amino acids: CASSKLGSAYEQYF. DNA for the CDR3: TGTGCCAGCAGCAAATTAGGGTCCGCCTACGAGCAGTACTTC.

This chain connects TRBV4-2 to TRBJ2-7, with 9 positions matching TRBD2. From germline, CDR1 is LGHNA and CDR2 YNFKEQ. J lost 2 bases, V lost 4 bases, and 12 bases had no gene match. CDR3 size: 17 residues. This CDR3 is CASSPPFGAGGTYEQYF. The CDR3 DNA is TGTGCCAGCAGCCCGCCGTTTGGAGCGGGAGGTACCTACGAGCAGTACTTC.

The gene calls are TRBV5-6 and TRBJ1-1, with a tentative D call TRBD1 (5 bases). V was cut by 1 base and J by 11 bases, with 15 bases left in between. Germline values: CDR1 SGHDT, CDR2 YYEEEE. The CDR3 covers 13 residues. CDR3 amino acids: CASSLRVAGKAFF. In DNA form, the CDR3 reads TGTGCCAGCAGCTTGCGGGTAGCAGGGAAGGCTTTCTTT.

The gene calls are TRBV28 and TRBJ2-2; 8 bases agree with TRBD2. The CDR3 is 16 amino acids. Unmatched junction bases numbered 7, after V lost 2 bases and J lost 5 bases. Germline V gives CDR1 MDHEN, CDR2 SYDVKM. The CDR3 DNA follows: TGTGCCAGCAGTTTACGAGGCGGGGGGCGGACCGGGGAGCTGTTTTTT. Translated, it gives CASSLRGGGRTGELFF.

This sequence joins TRBV30 and TRBJ2-5; D remains ambiguous. Trimming took 0 bases from V and 2 from J, leaving 13 bases between them. The CDR3 contains 15 residues. Germline CDR1 reads GTSNPN; CDR2 reads SVGIG (reference sequence). CDR3 nucleotides: TGTGCCTGGAGTGTACCCCGGGCCGGACAAGAGACCCAGTACTTC. Protein: CAWSVPRAGQETQYF.

The V call is TRBV6-1, the J call TRBJ2-1; D gene ambiguous. Germline V gene lookup returns CDR1 MNHNS and CDR2 SASEGT. The CDR3 is 15 amino acids. V was clipped by 6 bases and J by 0 bases, with 12 bases between them. CDR3 amino acids: CASSNLGSSYNEQFF. The DNA for the CDR3 is TGTGCCAGCAGCAACCTTGGTAGCTCCTACAATGAGCAGTTCTTC.

The chain joins TRBV28 to TRBJ1-5; D is uncertain. The germline gives CDR1 MDHEN, CDR2 SYDVKM. V gave up 1 base and J gave up 4 bases, with 8 bases separating them. The CDR3 sequence is 14 residues long. CDR3 amino acids: CASSLSGINQPQHF. CDR3 sequence (DNA): TGTGCCAGCAGTTTATCTGGGATTAATCAGCCCCAGCATTTT.

The V and J genes are TRBV28 and TRBJ2-3, with 9 bases that match TRBD1. Per the germline V gene, CDR1 is MDHEN and CDR2 is SYDVKM. The V gene end was trimmed by 5 bases and the J gene end by 7 bases; junction bases not matched to a gene: 7. The CDR3 is 14 residues long. CDR3 nucleotides: TGTGCCAGCAGTACTCGGACAGGGGCGAATACGCAGTATTTT. This translates into CASSTRTGANTQYF.